This TCR beta chain was profiled in a study of blood T cell repertoires in COVID-19. On the study more broadly: The study drew acute and convalescent COVID-19 samples from the United States, Italy and Spain. Nucleic acid was either cDNA or gDNA, and it came from T cells, B-cell-depleted T cells, or PBMCs.

Authors' methods: Using reference gene primer amplification, nucleated cell counts were estimated. Sequencing used immunoSEQ multiplex PCR; TCRdb keeps in-frame clones, though not all of them. V and J calls and clone size are those listed in that table; D and trimming were worked out from the DNA. The sample carries under 150,000 clones, just under 80% recorded once. The germline gives CDR1 SGHTA, CDR2 FQGNSA. V shed 4 bases and J shed 4 bases, with 17 bases lying between them. The CDR3 is made up of 15 amino acids. This clone was detected only a few times. The origin of this receptor is a human donor in a cohort sampled during active COVID-19. The specimen was peripheral blood. This chain links TRBV7-2 with TRBJ2-7; D possibly corresponds to TRBD1 (6 bases). The DNA for the CDR3 is TGTGCCAGCAGCTACTGGGTTGGGCAGGGGTACGAGCAGTACTTC. Its translation is CASSYWVGQGYEQYF.